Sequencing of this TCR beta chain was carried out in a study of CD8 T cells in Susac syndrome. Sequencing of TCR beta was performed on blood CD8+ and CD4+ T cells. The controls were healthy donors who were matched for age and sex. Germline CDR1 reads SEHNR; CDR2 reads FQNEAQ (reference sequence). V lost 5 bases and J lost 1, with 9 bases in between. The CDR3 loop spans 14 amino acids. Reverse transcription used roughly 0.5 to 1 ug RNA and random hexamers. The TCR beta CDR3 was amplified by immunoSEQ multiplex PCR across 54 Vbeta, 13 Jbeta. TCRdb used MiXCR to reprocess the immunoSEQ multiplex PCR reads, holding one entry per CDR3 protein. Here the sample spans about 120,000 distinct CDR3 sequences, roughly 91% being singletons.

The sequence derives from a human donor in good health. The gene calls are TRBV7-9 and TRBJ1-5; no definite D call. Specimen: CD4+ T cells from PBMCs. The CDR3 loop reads CASSLEVSNQPQHF. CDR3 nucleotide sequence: TGTGCCAGCAGCCTAGAGGTCAGCAATCAGCCCCAGCATTTT.